The clone carrying this T cell receptor (beta chain) has only one observation. Its matching antigen is unknown. These data are taken from a study of cytomegalovirus exposure and HLA in healthy donors. At the level of the study: The 95 to 150 validation repertoires used the same platform as the 666 first-cohort repertoires, a later analysis reported. The study's findings and limits: Most TCRs appeared rarely, but some public TCRs recurred in many donors. The study designated fewer than 200 TCR beta chains cytomegalovirus-associated. Among the CMV-associated chains, a few were confirmed in vitro as specific for CMV antigens.

The assay was immunoSEQ multiplex PCR, and TCRdb's table has in-frame clones only and misses some. Of under 100,000 clones listed, approximately 95% were seen once; the top ten hold 0.69%. Germline V gene lookup returns CDR1 MGHRA and CDR2 YSYEKL. V was trimmed by 8 bases and J by 6 bases, leaving 8 bases between them. The CDR3 contains 11 residues. Material: PBMCs. The source of this sequence is a woman aged 18 to 35 in good health and CMV-seronegative. The chain combines TRBV4-1 with TRBJ2-1, with D tentatively TRBD2 (6 bases). DNA of the CDR3: TGCGCCAGCGACGGGGGCAATGAGCAGTTCTTC. It specifies CASDGGNEQFF.